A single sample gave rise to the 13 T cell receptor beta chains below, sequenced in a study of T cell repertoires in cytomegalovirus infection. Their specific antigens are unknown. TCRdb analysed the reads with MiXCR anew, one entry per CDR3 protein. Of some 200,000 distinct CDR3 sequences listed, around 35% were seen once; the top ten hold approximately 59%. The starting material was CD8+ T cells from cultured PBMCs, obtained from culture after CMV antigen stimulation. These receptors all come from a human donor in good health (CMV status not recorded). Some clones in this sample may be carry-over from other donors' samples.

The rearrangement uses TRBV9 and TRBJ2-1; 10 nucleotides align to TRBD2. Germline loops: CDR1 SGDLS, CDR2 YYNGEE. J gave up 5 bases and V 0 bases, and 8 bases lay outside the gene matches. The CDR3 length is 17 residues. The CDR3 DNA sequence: TGTGCCAGCAGCGTAGTAGTCGGAGCGGGAGGGAACAATGAGCAGTTCTTC. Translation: CASSVVVGAGGNNEQFF.

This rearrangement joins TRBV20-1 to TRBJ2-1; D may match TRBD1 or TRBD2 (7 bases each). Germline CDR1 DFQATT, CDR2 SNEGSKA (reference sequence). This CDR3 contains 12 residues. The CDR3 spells CSSGEGAIEQFF. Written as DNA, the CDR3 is TGCAGCTCCGGGGAGGGGGCAATTGAGCAGTTCTTC.

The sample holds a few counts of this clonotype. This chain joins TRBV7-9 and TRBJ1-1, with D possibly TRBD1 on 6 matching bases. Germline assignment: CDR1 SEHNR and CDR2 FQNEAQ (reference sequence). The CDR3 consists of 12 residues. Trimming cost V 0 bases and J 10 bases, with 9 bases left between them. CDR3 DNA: TGTGCCAGCAGCTTAGCGGGAGGGGGAGCTTTCTTT. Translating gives CASSLAGGGAFF.

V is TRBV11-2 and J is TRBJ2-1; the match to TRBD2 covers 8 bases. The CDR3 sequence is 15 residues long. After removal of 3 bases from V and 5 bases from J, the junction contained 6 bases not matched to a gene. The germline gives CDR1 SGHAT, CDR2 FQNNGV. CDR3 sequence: CASSFLAGSDNEQFF. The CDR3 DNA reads TGTGCCAGCAGCTTTTTAGCGGGATCAGACAATGAGCAGTTCTTC.

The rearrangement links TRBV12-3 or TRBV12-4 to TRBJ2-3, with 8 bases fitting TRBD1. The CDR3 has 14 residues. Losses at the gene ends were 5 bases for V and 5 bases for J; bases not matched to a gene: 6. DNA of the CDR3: TGTGCCAGCAGTCGACAGGGGTGGGTAGATACGCAGTATTTT. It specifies CASSRQGWVDTQYF.

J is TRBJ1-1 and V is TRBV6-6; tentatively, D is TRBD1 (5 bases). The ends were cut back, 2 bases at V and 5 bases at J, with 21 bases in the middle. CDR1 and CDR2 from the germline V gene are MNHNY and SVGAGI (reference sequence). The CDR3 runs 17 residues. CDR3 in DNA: TGTGCCAGCAGTTACGTCGGCAGGCGGACCAGGGATACTGAAGCTTTCTTT. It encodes CASSYVGRRTRDTEAFF.

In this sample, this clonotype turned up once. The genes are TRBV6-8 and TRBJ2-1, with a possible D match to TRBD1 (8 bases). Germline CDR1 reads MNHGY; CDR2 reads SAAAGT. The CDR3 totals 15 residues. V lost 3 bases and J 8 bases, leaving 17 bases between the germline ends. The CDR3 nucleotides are TGTGCCAGCAGTTATTTTGGACAGGGAGGGGATGAGCAGTTCTTC. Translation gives CASSYFGQGGDEQFF.

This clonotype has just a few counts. The CDR3 DNA reads as TGTGCCAGCAGTTTATTGGACAGTGAAAAACTGTTTTTT. As protein: CASSLLDSEKLFF. This chain joins TRBV28 and TRBJ1-4; D is perhaps TRBD1 (6 bases). V lost 1 base and J lost 7, with 7 bases in between. This CDR3 region has 13 residues. Germline CDR1 MDHEN, CDR2 SYDVKM.

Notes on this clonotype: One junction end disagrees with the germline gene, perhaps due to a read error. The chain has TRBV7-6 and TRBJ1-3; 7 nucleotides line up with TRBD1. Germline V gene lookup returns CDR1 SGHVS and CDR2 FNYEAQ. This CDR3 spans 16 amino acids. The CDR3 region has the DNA TGTGCAAGCAGCTACAGTTGGGACAGCCATGGAAACACCACATATTTT. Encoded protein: CASSYSWDSHGNTTYF.

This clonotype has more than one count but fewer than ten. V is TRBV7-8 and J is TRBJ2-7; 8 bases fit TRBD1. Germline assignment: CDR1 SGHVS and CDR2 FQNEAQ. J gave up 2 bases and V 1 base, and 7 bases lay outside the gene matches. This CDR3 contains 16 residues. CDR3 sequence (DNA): TGTGCCAGCAGCTTAGGGTCGCAGGGGGCTACCTACGAGCAGTACTTC. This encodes CASSLGSQGATYEQYF. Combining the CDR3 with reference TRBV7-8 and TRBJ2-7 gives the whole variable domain GAGVSQSPRYKVAKRGQDVALRCDPISGHVSLFWYQQALGQGPEFLTYFQNEAQLDKSGLPSDRFFAERPEGSVSTLKIQRTQQEDSAVYLCASSLGSQGATYEQYFGPGTRLTVT.

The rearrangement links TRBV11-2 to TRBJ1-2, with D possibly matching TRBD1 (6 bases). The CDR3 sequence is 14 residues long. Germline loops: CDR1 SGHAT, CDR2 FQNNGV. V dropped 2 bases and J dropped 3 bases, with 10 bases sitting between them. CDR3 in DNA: TGTGCCAGCAGCTTACAACAGGGCGACTATGGCTACACCTTC. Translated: CASSLQQGDYGYTF. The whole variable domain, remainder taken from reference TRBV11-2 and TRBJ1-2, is EAGVAQSPRYKIIEKRQSVAFWCNPISGHATLYWYQQILGQGPKLLIQFQNNGVVDDSQLPKDRFSAERLKGVDSTLKIQPAKLEDSAVYLCASSLQQGDYGYTFGSGTRLTVV.

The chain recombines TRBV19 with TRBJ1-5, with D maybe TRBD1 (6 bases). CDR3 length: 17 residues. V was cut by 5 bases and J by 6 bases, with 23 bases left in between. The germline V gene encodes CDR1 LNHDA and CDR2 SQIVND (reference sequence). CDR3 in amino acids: CASSPPAGGLSGQPQHF. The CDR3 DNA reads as TGTGCCAGTAGTCCCCCCGCCGGGGGGCTCAGCGGTCAGCCCCAGCATTTT. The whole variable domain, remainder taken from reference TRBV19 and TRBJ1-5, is DGGITQSPKYLFRKEGQNVTLSCEQNLNHDAMYWYRQDPGQGLRLIYYSQIVNDFQKGDIAEGYSVSREKKESFPLTVTSAQKNPTAFYLCASSPPAGGLSGQPQHFGDGTRLSIL.

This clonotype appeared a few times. CDR3 coding DNA: TGTGCCAGCAGCTTAGCGGTAGGGCCAGTCGAGCAGTACTTC. Its translation: CASSLAVGPVEQYF. The chain is built from TRBV7-9 and TRBJ2-7; no firm D call. From germline, CDR1 is SEHNR and CDR2 FQNEAQ (reference sequence). With 0 bases removed from V and 6 bases from J, the gap between germline ends came to 12 bases. This CDR3 is 14 amino acids long. Based on the CDR3 plus reference TRBV7-9 and TRBJ2-7, the full variable domain is DTGVSQNPRHKITKRGQNVTFRCDPISEHNRLYWYRQTLGQGPEFLTYFQNEAQLEKSRLLSDRFSAERPKGSFSTLEIQRTEQGDSAMYLCASSLAVGPVEQYFGPGTRLTVT.